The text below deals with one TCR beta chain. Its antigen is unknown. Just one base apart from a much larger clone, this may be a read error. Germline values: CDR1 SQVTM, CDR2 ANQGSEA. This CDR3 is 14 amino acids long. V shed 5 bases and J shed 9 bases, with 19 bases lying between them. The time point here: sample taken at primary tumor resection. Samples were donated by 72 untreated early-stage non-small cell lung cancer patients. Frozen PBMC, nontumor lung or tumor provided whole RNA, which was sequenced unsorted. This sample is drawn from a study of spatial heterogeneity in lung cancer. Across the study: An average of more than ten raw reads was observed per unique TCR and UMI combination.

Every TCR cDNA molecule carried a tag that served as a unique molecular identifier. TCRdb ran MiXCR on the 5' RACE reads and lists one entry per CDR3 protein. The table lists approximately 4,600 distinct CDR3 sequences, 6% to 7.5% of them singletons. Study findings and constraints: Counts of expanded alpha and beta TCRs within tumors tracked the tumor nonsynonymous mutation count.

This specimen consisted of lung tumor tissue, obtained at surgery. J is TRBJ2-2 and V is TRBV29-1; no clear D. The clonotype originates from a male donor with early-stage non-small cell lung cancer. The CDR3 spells CSVPTELYGRELFF. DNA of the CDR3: TGCAGCGTTCCAACGGAGTTGTATGGCAGGGAGCTGTTTTTT.